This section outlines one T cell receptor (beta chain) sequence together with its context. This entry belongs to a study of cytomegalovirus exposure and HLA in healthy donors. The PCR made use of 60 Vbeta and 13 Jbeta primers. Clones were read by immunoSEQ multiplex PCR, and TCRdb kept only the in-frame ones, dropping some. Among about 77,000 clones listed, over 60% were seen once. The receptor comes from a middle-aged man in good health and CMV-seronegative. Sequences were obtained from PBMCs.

The chain's CDR3 is CASSTAHSEEGYTF. CDR3 DNA: TGTGCCAGCAGCACTGCACACTCCGAGGAGGGCTACACCTTC. The chain has TRBV11-1 and TRBJ1-2; no clear D. Germline CDR1 is SGHAT and CDR2 is FQDESV (reference sequence). This CDR3 spans 14 amino acids. The V end was cut by 5 bases, the J end by 8 bases, with 18 bases between.